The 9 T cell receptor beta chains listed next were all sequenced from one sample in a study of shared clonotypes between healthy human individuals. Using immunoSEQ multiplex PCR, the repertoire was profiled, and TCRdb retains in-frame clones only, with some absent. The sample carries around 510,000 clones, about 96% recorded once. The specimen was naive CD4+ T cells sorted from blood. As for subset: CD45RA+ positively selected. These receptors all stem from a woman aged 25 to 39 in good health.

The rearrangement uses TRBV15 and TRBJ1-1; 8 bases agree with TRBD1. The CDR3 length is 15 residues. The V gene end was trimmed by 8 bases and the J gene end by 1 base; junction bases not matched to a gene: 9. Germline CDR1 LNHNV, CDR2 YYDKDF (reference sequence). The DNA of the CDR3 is TGTGCCACCCACAAGACAGGGGCAAGGAACACTGAAGCTTTCTTT. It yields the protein CATHKTGARNTEAFF.

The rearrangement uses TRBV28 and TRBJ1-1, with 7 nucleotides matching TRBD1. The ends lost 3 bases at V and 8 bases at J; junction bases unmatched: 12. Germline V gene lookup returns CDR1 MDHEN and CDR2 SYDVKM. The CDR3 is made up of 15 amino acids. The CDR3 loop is CASSLPGTAGVEAFF. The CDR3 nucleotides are TGTGCCAGCAGTTTGCCTGGGACAGCCGGCGTGGAAGCTTTCTTT. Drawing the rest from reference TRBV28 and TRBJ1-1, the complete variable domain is DVKVTQSSRYLVKRTGEKVFLECVQDMDHENMFWYRQDPGLGLRLIYFSYDVKMKEKGDIPEGYSVSREKKERFSLILESASTNQTSMYLCASSLPGTAGVEAFFGQGTRLTVV.

CDR3 sequence (DNA): TGTGCCAGCAGCACACTTGGGGCTAGCGGGAGAGAGGGCACAGATACGCAGTATTTT. As protein: CASSTLGASGREGTDTQYF. The chain employs TRBV7-9 and TRBJ2-3, with 10 bases matching TRBD2. The CDR3 runs to 19 residues. The V and J ends lost 5 bases and 1 base, in that order; junction bases with no gene match: 15. Germline-derived CDR1 and CDR2 are SEHNR and FQNEAQ (reference sequence).

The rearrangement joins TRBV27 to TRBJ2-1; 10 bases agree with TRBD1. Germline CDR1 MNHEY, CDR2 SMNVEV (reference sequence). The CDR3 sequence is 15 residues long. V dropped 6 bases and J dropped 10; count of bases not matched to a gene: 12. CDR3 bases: TGTGCCAGCAGGCACGACAGGGGGCTCCAATACGAGCAGTTCTTC. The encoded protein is CASRHDRGLQYEQFF.

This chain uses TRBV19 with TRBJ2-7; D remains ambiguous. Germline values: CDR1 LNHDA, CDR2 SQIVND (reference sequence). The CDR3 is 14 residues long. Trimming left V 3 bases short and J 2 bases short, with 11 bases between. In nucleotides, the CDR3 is TGTGCCAGTAGTATGGATCCCCTAACCTACGAGCAGTACTTC. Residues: CASSMDPLTYEQYF.

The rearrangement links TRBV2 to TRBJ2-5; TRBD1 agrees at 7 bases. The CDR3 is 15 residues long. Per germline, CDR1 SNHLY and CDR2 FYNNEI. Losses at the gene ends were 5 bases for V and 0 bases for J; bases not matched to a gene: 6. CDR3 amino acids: CASSHRTGHQETQYF. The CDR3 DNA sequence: TGTGCCAGCAGTCATCGGACAGGACACCAAGAGACCCAGTACTTC.

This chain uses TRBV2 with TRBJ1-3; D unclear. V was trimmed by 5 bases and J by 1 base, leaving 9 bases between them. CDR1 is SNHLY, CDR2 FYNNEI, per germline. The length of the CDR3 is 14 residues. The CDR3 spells CASSFAVSGNTIYF. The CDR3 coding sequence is TGTGCCAGCAGTTTTGCAGTTTCTGGAAACACCATATATTTT.

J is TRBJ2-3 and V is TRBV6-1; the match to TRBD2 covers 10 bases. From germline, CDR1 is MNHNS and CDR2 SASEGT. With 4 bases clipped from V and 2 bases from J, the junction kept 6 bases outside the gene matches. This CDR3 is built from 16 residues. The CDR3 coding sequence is TGTGCCAGCAGTGGGAGCGGACTAGCGGTCACAGATACGCAGTATTTT. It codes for CASSGSGLAVTDTQYF.

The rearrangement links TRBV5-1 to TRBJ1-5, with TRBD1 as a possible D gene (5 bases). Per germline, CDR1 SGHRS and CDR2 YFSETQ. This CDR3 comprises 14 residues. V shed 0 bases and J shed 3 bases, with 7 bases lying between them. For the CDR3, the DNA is TGCGCCAGCAGCTTGGGGGGCGACAATCAGCCCCAGCATTTT. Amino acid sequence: CASSLGGDNQPQHF.